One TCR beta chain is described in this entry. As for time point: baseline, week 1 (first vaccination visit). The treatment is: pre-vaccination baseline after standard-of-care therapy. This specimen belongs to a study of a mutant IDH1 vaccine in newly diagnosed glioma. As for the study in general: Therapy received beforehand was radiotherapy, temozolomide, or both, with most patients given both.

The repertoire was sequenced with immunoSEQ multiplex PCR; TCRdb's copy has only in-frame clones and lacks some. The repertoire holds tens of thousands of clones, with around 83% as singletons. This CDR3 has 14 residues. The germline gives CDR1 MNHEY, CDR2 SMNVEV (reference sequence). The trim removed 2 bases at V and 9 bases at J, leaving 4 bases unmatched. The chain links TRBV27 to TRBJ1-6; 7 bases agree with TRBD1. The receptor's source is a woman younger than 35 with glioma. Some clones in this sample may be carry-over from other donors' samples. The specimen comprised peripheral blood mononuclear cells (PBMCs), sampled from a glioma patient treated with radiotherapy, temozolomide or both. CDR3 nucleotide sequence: TGTGCCAGCAGTTTAGGTACAGGGGCTTCACCCCTCCACTTT. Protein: CASSLGTGASPLHF.